The 11 T cell receptor beta chains given below trace back to one sample, sequenced in a study of PD-L1 blockade in urothelial cancer. Clones were read by immunoSEQ multiplex PCR, and TCRdb kept only the in-frame ones, dropping some. The data hold about 39,000 clones, with approximately 90% observed a single time. The starting material was PBMCs, obtained around atezolizumab (anti-PD-L1) treatment. All receptors derive from a man aged 60-69 years with urothelial cancer.

The chain has TRBV19 and TRBJ1-4, with D possibly matching TRBD1 (5 bases). Per germline, CDR1 LNHDA and CDR2 SQIVND (reference sequence). This CDR3 region has 14 residues. Trimming shortened V by 5 bases and J by 7 bases, and 14 bases separated the two germline ends. The CDR3, as DNA: TGTGCCAGTAGTGGGGCCGGGAGGACTGAAAAACTGTTTTTT. Translation: CASSGAGRTEKLFF.

The chain links TRBV7-9 to TRBJ2-7; 12 bases agree with TRBD2. This CDR3 has 16 residues. The V and J ends lost 2 bases and 6 bases, in that order; junction bases with no gene match: 8. CDR1 and CDR2 from the germline V gene are SEHNR and FQNEAQ (reference sequence). CDR3 residues: CASSLTLAGGPGEQYF. CDR3 in DNA: TGTGCCAGCAGCTTAACCCTAGCGGGAGGGCCGGGCGAGCAGTACTTC.

The CDR3 reads CASSPDRARAYEQYF. The CDR3 DNA reads as TGTGCCAGCAGCCCCGACAGGGCCCGCGCGTACGAGCAGTACTTC. V and J are TRBV5-4 and TRBJ2-7, with 7 nucleotides matching TRBD1. From germline, CDR1 is SGHNT and CDR2 YYREEE (reference sequence). The V segment lost 4 bases and the J segment 4 bases; nucleotides outside the gene matches: 11. This CDR3 contains 15 residues. The whole variable domain, remainder taken from reference TRBV5-4 and TRBJ2-7, is ETGVTQSPTHLIKTRGQQVTLRCSSQSGHNTVSWYQQALGQGPQFIFQYYREEENGRGNFPPRFSGLQFPNYSSELNVNALELDDSALYLCASSPDRARAYEQYFGPGTRLTVT.

This clone was seen more than once but under ten times. The chain combines TRBV5-6 with TRBJ1-5; the D is unclear. Germline assignment: CDR1 SGHDT and CDR2 YYEEEE. With 1 base removed from V and 4 bases from J, the gap between germline ends came to 6 bases. This CDR3 has 13 amino acids. The CDR3 DNA follows: TGTGCCAGCAGCTTGAGTCAGAATCAGCCCCAGCATTTT. This codes for CASSLSQNQPQHF. Based on the CDR3 plus reference TRBV5-6 and TRBJ1-5, the full variable domain is DAGVTQSPTHLIKTRGQQVTLRCSPKSGHDTVSWYQQALGQGPQFIFQYYEEEERQRGNFPDRFSGHQFPNYSSELNVNALLLGDSALYLCASSLSQNQPQHFGDGTRLSIL.

V is TRBV7-9 and J is TRBJ1-1; D not certain. CDR1 and CDR2 from the germline V gene are SEHNR and FQNEAQ (reference sequence). The CDR3 consists of 14 residues. The V end was cut by 6 bases, the J end by 7 bases, with 18 bases between. CDR3 in amino acids: CASRIRGAENEAFF. CDR3 bases: TGTGCCAGCAGAATTAGAGGAGCTGAGAATGAAGCTTTCTTT.

The V and J genes are TRBV30 and TRBJ2-3, with TRBD2 matching over 10 bases. Trimming cost V 2 bases and J 6 bases; bases outside gene matches: 5. Germline CDR1 GTSNPN, CDR2 SVGIG (reference sequence). The CDR3 has 14 residues. CDR3 residues: CAWSPLAGVDTQYF. The CDR3 DNA follows: TGTGCCTGGAGTCCCCTAGCGGGAGTTGATACGCAGTATTTT.

The chain combines TRBV5-4 with TRBJ2-7, with D unresolved. CDR1 is SGHNT and CDR2 is YYREEE in the germline V gene (reference sequence). V shed 3 bases and J shed 6 bases, with 13 bases lying between them. There are 13 residues in the CDR3. In nucleotides, the CDR3 is TGTGCCAGCAGCTCCCAAGGCGACACCGAGCAGTACTTC. It encodes CASSSQGDTEQYF.

The rearrangement uses TRBV5-1 and TRBJ2-7, with unresolved D. CDR1 and CDR2 (germline): SGHRS, YFSETQ. V was cut by 3 bases and J by 0 bases, with 7 bases left in between. This CDR3 is built from 13 residues. The DNA of the CDR3 is TGCGCCAGCAGCTCAGTTACCTCCTACGAGCAGTACTTC. The encoded protein is CASSSVTSYEQYF.

This chain uses TRBV21-1 with TRBJ2-7; the table gives TRBD1 as D, unverified against the DNA. TRBV21-1 is an annotated pseudogene. This CDR3 has 18 amino acids. DNA for the CDR3: TGTGCCAGCAGCAAAGCGACCCGGGACAGGGGGCACTCCTACGAGCAGTACTTC. Amino acid sequence: CASSKATRDRGHSYEQYF.

This sequence joins TRBV9 and TRBJ1-2; perhaps TRBD1 as D (5 bases). There are 13 residues in the CDR3. V was trimmed by 4 bases and J by 7 bases, leaving 14 bases between them. Germline V gene lookup returns CDR1 SGDLS and CDR2 YYNGEE. The CDR3 reads CASSLLAGPGYTF. Written as DNA, the CDR3 is TGTGCCAGCAGCCTCCTCGCGGGGCCTGGCTACACCTTC.

The chain is built from TRBV9 and TRBJ2-7; D uncertain. Trimming pared 4 bases from V and 5 bases from J, leaving 16 bases between. This CDR3 has 14 amino acids. In germline, CDR1 is SGDLS, CDR2 YYNGEE. Here the CDR3 reads CASSPRTGWDEQYF. For the CDR3, the DNA is TGTGCCAGCAGCCCCCGAACCGGGTGGGACGAGCAGTACTTC.